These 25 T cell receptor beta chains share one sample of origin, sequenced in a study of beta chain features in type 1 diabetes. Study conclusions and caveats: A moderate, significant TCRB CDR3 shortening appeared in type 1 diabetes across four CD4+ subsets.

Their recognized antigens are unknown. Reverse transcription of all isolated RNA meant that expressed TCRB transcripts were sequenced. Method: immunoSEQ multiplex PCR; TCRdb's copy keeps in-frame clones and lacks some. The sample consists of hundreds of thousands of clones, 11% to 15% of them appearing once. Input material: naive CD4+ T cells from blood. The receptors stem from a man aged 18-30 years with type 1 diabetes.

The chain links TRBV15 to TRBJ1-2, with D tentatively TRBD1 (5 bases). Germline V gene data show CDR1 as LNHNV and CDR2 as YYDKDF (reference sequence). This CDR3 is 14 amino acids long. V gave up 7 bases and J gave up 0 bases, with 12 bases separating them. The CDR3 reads CATTLTASNYGYTF. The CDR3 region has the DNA TGTGCCACCACCTTGACAGCCTCTAACTATGGCTACACCTTC.

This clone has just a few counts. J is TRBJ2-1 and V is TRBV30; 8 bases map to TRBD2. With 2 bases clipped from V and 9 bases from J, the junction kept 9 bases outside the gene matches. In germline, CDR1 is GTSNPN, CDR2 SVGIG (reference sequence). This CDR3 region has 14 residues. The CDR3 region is CAWSNRLASSEQFF. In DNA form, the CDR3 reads TGTGCCTGGAGTAACAGACTAGCGTCAAGTGAGCAGTTCTTC.

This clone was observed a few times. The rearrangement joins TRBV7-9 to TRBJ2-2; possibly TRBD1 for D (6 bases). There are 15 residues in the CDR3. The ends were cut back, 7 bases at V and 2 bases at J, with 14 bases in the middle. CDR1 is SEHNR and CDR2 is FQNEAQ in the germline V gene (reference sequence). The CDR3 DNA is TGTGCCAGCACCCTCGGACAGTCCAACACCGGGGAGCTGTTTTTT. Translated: CASTLGQSNTGELFF.

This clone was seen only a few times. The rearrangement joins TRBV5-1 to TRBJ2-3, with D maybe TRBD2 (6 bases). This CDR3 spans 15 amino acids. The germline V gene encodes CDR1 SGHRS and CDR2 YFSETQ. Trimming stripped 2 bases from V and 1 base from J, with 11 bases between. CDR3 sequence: CASSFAGQRTDTQYF. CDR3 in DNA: TGCGCCAGCAGCTTTGCGGGGCAGCGCACAGATACGCAGTATTTT.

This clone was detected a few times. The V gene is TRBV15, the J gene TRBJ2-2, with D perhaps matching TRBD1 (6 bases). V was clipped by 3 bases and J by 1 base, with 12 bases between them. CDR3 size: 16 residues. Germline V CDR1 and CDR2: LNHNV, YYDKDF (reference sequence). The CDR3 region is CATSSGPGQNTGELFF. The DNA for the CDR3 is TGTGCCACCAGCAGCGGTCCGGGACAGAACACCGGGGAGCTGTTTTTT. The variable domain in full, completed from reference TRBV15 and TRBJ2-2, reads DAMVIQNPRYQVTQFGKPVTLSCSQTLNHNVMYWYQQKSSQAPKLLFHYYDKDFNNEADTPDNFQSRRPNTSFCFLDIRSPGLGDTAMYLCATSSGPGQNTGELFFGEGSRLTVL.

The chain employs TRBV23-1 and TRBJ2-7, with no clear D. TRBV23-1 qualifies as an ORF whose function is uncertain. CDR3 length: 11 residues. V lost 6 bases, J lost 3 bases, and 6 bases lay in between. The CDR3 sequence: CASSLSYEQYF. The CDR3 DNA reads TGCGCCAGCAGCCTCAGCTACGAGCAGTACTTC.

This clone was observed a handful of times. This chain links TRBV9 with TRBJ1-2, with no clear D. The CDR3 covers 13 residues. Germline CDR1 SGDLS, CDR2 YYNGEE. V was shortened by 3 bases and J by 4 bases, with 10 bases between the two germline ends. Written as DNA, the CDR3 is TGTGCCAGCAGCGCCTCGGGAGGCTATGGCTACACCTTC. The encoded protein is CASSASGGYGYTF.

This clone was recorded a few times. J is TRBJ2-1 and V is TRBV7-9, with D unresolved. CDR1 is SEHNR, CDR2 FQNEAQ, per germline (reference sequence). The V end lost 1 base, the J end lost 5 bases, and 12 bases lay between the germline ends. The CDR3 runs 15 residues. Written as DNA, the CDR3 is TGTGCCAGCAGCTTAGGGCGAAGGGTGGACAATGAGCAGTTCTTC. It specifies CASSLGRRVDNEQFF.

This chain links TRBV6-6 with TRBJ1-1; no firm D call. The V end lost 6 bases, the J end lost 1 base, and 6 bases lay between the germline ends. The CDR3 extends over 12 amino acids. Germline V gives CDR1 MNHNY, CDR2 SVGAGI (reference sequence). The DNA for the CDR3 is TGTGCCAGCAGAGTGGGGAACACTGAAGCTTTCTTT. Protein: CASRVGNTEAFF.

The CDR3 DNA reads as TGTGCCTGGATCATACCGGGACAGGGCCTCACTGAAGCTTTCTTT. This sequence encodes CAWIIPGQGLTEAFF. This chain connects TRBV30 to TRBJ1-1; 9 bases line up with TRBD1. The trim removed 4 bases at V and 4 bases at J, leaving 10 bases unmatched. Germline-derived CDR1 and CDR2 are GTSNPN and SVGIG (reference sequence). The CDR3 has 15 amino acids.

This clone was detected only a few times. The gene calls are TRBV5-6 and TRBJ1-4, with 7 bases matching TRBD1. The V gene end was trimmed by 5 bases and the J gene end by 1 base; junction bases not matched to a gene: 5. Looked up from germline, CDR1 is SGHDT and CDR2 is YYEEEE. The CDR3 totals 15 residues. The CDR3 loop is CASSSSGGTNEKLFF. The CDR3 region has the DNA TGTGCCAGCAGTTCATCAGGGGGAACTAATGAAAAACTGTTTTTT.

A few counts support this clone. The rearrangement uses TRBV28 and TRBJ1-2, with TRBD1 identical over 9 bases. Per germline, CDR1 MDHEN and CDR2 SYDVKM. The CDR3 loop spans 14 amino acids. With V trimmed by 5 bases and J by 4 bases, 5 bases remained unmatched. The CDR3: CASSQGQGFYGYTF. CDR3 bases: TGTGCCAGCAGTCAGGGACAGGGATTCTATGGCTACACCTTC.

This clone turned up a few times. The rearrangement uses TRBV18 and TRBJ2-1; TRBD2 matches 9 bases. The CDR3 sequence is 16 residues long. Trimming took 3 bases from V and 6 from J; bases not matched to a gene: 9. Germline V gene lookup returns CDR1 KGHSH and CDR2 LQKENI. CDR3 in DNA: TGTGCCAGCTCACCGTTCCAGGCGGGAGGGCGCAATGAGCAGTTCTTC. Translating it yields CASSPFQAGGRNEQFF.

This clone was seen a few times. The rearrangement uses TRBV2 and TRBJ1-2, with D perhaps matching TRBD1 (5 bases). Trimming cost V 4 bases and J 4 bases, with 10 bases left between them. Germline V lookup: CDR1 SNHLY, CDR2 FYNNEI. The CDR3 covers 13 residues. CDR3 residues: CASSVRQGYGYTF. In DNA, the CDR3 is TGTGCCAGCAGTGTCCGGCAGGGCTATGGCTACACCTTC.

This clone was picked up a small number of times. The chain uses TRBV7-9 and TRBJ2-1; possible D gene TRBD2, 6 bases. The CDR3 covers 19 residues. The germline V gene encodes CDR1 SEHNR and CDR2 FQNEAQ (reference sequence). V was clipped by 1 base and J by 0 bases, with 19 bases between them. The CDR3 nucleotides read TGTGCCAGCAGCTTAGTAGGACGGCTCGCGGGGAGCTCCTACAATGAGCAGTTCTTC. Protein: CASSLVGRLAGSSYNEQFF.

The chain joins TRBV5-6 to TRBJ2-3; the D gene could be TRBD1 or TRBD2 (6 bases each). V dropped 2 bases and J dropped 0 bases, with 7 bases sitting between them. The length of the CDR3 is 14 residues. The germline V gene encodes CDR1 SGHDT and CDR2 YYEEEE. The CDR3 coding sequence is TGTGCCAGCAGCTTCGGGGGCAGCACAGATACGCAGTATTTT. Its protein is CASSFGGSTDTQYF.

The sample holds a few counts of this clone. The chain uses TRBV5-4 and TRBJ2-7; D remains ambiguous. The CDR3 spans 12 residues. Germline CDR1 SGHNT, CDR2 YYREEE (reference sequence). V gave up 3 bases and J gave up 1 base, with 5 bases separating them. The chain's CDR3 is CASSSPSYEQYF. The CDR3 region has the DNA TGTGCCAGCAGCTCCCCTTCCTACGAGCAGTACTTC.

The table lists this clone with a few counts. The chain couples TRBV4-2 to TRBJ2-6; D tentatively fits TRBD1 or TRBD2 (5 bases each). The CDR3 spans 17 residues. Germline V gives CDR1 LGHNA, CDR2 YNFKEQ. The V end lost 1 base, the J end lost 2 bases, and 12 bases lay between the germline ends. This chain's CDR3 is CASSQATLGAGANVLTF. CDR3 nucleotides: TGTGCCAGCAGCCAAGCTACTCTGGGGGCTGGGGCCAACGTCCTGACTTTC.

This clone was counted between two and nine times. The CDR3 sequence: CASSVGLRQGVSEQYF. The DNA of the CDR3 is TGTGCCAGCAGCGTAGGTTTGAGACAGGGCGTCTCCGAGCAGTACTTC. This chain joins TRBV9 and TRBJ2-7, with 7 nucleotides matching TRBD1. Germline CDR1 and CDR2: SGDLS and YYNGEE. The CDR3 totals 16 residues. J gave up 6 bases and V 0 bases, and 12 bases lay outside the gene matches.

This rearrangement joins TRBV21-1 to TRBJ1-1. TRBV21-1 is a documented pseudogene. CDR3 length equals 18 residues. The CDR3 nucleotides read TGTGCCAGCAGCAATGTTCGGGATGGAACCTTTGGGAGCACTGAAGCTTTCTTT. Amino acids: CASSNVRDGTFGSTEAFF.

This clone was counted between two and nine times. The CDR3 DNA sequence: TGCGCCAGCAGCCAAGCGCTCGGCGGGGGGGCTTACAATGAGCAGTTCTTC. It codes for CASSQALGGGAYNEQFF. The chain links TRBV4-3 to TRBJ2-1, with 9 bases that match TRBD2. CDR1 LGHNA and CDR2 YSLEER come from the germline V gene. Trimming cost V 1 base and J 4 bases; bases outside gene matches: 8. This CDR3 region has 17 residues.

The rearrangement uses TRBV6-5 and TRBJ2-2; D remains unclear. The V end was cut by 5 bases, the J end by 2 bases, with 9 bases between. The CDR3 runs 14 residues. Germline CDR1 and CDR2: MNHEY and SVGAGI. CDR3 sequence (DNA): TGTGCCAGCAGTAAGATCCTAAACACCGGGGAGCTGTTTTTT. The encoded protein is CASSKILNTGELFF.

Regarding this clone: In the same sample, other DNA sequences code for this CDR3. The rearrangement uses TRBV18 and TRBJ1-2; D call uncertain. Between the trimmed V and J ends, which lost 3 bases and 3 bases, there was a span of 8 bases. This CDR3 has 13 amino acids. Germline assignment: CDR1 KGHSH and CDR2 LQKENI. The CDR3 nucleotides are TGTGCCAGCTCACCCGACGGCGACTATGGCTACACCTTC. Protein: CASSPDGDYGYTF. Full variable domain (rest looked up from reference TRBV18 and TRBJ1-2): NAGVMQNPRHLVRRRGQEARLRCSPMKGHSHVYWYRQLPEEGLKFMVYLQKENIIDESGMPKERFSAEFPKEGPSILRIQQVVRGDSAAYFCASSPDGDYGYTFGSGTRLTVV.

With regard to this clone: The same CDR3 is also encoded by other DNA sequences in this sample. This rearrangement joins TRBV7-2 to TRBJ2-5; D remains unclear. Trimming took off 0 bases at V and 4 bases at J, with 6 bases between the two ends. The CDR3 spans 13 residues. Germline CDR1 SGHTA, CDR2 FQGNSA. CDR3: CASSLAAGETQYF. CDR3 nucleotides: TGTGCCAGCAGCTTAGCGGCCGGAGAGACCCAGTACTTC.

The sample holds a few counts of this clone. The CDR3 here is CASSVSSYEQYF. The CDR3, as DNA: TGTGCCAGCAGTGTTAGCTCCTACGAGCAGTACTTC. This sequence joins TRBV28 and TRBJ2-7; D unclear. The length of the CDR3 is 12 residues. Germline V CDR1 and CDR2: MDHEN, SYDVKM. V dropped 5 bases and J dropped 0 bases, with 5 bases sitting between them.